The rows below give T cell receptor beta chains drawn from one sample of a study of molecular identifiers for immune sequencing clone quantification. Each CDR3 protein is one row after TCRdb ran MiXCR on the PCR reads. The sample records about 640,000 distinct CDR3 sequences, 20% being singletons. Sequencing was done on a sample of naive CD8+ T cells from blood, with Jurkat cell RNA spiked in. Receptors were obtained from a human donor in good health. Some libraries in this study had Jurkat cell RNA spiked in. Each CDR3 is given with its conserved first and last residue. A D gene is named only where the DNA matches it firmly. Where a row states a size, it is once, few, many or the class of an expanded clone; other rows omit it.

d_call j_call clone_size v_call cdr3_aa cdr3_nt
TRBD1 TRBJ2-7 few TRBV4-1 CASSHPKWDRGDYEQYF TGCGCCAGCAGCCACCCAAAGTGGGACAGGGGAGACTACGAGCAGTACTTC
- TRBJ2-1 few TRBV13 CASSLGAGSSYNEQFF TGTGCCAGCAGCCTAGGGGCGGGGAGCTCCTACAATGAGCAGTTCTTC
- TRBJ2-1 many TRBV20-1 CSARGSLVLGEQFF TGCAGTGCTAGAGGATCCCTAGTATTGGGTGAGCAGTTCTTC
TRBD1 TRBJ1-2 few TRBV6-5 CASSYSNTGTALYGYTF TGTGCCAGCAGTTACTCGAATACCGGGACAGCACTCTATGGCTACACCTTC
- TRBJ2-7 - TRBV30 CAWSKGNRAYEQYF TGTGCCTGGAGTAAGGGGAACAGGGCCTACGAGCAGTACTTC
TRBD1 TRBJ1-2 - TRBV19 CASSRRTGVNGYTF TGTGCCAGTAGTAGGCGGACAGGGGTAAATGGCTACACCTTC
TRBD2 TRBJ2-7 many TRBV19 CASKIASGSGYEQYF TGTGCCAGTAAGATCGCGAGCGGGAGTGGTTACGAGCAGTACTTC
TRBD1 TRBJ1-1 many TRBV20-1 CSAWGQFNTEAFF TGCAGTGCTTGGGGACAGTTCAACACTGAAGCTTTCTTT
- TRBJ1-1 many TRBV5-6 CASSLDQKNTEAFF TGTGCCAGCAGCTTGGACCAGAAGAACACTGAAGCTTTCTTT
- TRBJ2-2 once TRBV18 CASSPPYYTGGLFF TGTGCCAGCTCGCCACCTTATTATACCGGGGGGCTGTTTTTT
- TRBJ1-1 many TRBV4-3 CASSQARGSAAFF TGCGCCAGCAGCCAAGCGAGGGGATCCGCAGCTTTCTTT
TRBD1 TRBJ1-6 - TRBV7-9 CASSSAGTDNSPLHF TGTGCCAGCAGCTCGGCCGGGACAGATAATTCACCCCTCCACTTT
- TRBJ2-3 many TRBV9 CASSVVDQSTDTQYF TGTGCCAGCAGCGTAGTCGACCAGAGCACAGATACGCAGTATTTT
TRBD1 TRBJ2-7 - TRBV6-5 CASSYSGVDRVTYEQYF TGTGCCAGCAGTTACTCGGGTGTCGACAGGGTAACGTACGAGCAGTACTTC
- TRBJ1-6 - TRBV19 CASSIFGNSPLHF TGTGCCAGTAGTATCTTTGGGAATTCACCCCTCCACTTT
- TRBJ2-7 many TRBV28 CASSLWGGGTPLGEQYF TGTGCCAGCAGTTTATGGGGGGGTGGGACTCCCCTCGGGGAGCAGTACTTC
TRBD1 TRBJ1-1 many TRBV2 CASSEKSYGTGIEAFF TGTGCCAGCAGTGAAAAAAGTTATGGGACAGGGATTGAAGCTTTCTTT
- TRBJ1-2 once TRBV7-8 CASSLARGEANYGYTF TGTGCCAGCAGCTTAGCCCGGGGTGAAGCTAACTATGGCTACACCTTC
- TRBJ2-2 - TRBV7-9 CASSLAAGFGTTNTGELFF TGTGCCAGCAGCTTAGCAGCCGGGTTCGGGACAACGAACACCGGGGAGCTGTTTTTT
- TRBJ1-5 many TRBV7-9 CASSLSTVLQPQHF TGTGCCAGCAGCTTATCAACAGTTCTACAGCCCCAGCATTTT
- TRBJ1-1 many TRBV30 CAWSSRDWNTEAFF TGTGCCTGGAGTTCTAGAGATTGGAACACTGAAGCTTTCTTT
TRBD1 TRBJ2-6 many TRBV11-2 CASSFLSGQRSLSSGANVLTF TGTGCCAGCAGCTTTTTATCGGGACAGCGCAGCCTGAGCTCTGGGGCCAACGTCCTGACTTTC
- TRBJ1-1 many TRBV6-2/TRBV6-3 CATKTGDEAFF TGTGCCACCAAGACAGGCGATGAAGCTTTCTTT
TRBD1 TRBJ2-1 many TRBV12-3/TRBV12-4 CASTLDRINEQFF TGTGCCAGCACCCTGGACAGGATCAATGAGCAGTTCTTC
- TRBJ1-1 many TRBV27 CASSGRRSTEAFF TGTGCCAGCAGTGGAAGACGGTCCACTGAAGCTTTCTTT
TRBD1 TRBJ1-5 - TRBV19 CASSIGTGLQPQHF TGTGCCAGTAGTATCGGGACAGGGCTTCAGCCCCAGCATTTT
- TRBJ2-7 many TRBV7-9 CASSTTVYEQYF TGTGCCAGCAGTACGACAGTCTACGAGCAGTACTTC